This T cell receptor beta chain originates from a study of beta chain features in type 1 diabetes. Study-level results: It was not settled here whether HLA type affects TCRB rearrangement. Naive, central memory and regulatory TCRB repertoires appeared more similar among patients than healthy donors.

The V gene lost 1 base and the J gene lost 3 bases, with 9 bases spanning the gap. The CDR3 is 13 amino acids. The germline V gene encodes CDR1 GTSNPN and CDR2 SVGIG (reference sequence). Reverse transcribing all isolated RNA meant expressed TCRB transcripts were sequenced. Clones were sequenced by immunoSEQ multiplex PCR, and TCRdb holds only the in-frame ones, with some missing. Here the sample spans 450,000 to 600,000 clones, about 29% being singletons. In total, each donor contributed a single heparinised blood draw that averaged around 0.12 L. In the case of this clone: Antigen: not known.

The chain recombines TRBV30 with TRBJ1-2; TRBD1 is a possible D gene (5 bases). The sequenced sample was naive CD4+ T cells from blood. The clonotype was recovered from a man younger than 30 in good health. CDR3: CAWSEGNYYGYTF. The CDR3, as DNA: TGTGCCTGGAGTGAGGGGAACTACTATGGCTACACCTTC.